Listed here are 14 T cell receptor beta chains from one sample, sequenced in a study of CD8+CD57+ T cells in acquired aplastic anemia. Genomic DNA acted as the template from which TCR beta VDJ combination and CDR3 sequence profiling were carried out. TCRdb itself ran the reads through MiXCR, one entry per CDR3 protein. Here the sample spans 62,000 or so distinct CDR3 sequences, 50% to 55% being singletons. Sequencing input: sorted CD4+, CD8+, or CD8+CD57+ T cells (not recorded which) from PBMCs. Receptors originate from a human donor in good health, serving as a control.

This clonotype was picked up one time. The chain recombines TRBV19 with TRBJ1-5; no firm D call. The CDR3 is 17 residues long. Germline V lookup: CDR1 LNHDA, CDR2 SQIVND (reference sequence). The germline V and J ends were trimmed by 5 bases and 1 base, with 18 bases remaining between them. CDR3 sequence reads: CASSDHRSRLSNQPQHF. Here the CDR3 DNA reads TGTGCCAGTAGTGATCATCGGAGCCGGCTGAGCAATCAGCCCCAGCATTTT.

A remark on this clonotype: At one end the junction does not follow the germline gene, possibly because of a read error. This chain joins TRBV29-1 and TRBJ2-3, with D possibly TRBD1 on 5 matching bases. Germline V gene data show CDR1 as SQVTM and CDR2 as ANQGSEA. The CDR3 sequence is 14 residues long. CDR3 sequence reads: CSAEDRDHTGTQYF. For the CDR3, the DNA is TGCAGCGCTGAAGATCGTGATCACACAGGTACGCAGTACTTT.

The chain combines TRBV2 with TRBJ2-5, with 9 bases aligning to TRBD1. The length of the CDR3 is 15 residues. After removal of 6 bases from V and 1 base from J, the junction contained 6 bases not matched to a gene. The germline gives CDR1 SNHLY, CDR2 FYNNEI. This chain's CDR3 is CASRDRGPCQETQYF. The CDR3 nucleotides are TGTGCCAGCAGGGACAGGGGTCCGTGCCAAGAGACCCAGTACTTC. The whole variable domain, remainder taken from reference TRBV2 and TRBJ2-5, is EPEVTQTPSHQVTQMGQEVILRCVPISNHLYFYWYRQILGQKVEFLVSFYNNEISEKSEIFDDQFSVERPDGSNFTLKIRSTKLEDSAMYFCASRDRGPCQETQYFGPGTRLLVL.

The CDR3 sequence: CAISEPRQPYGYTF. The CDR3 bases are TGTGCCATCAGTGAGCCGCGACAGCCCTATGGCTACACCTTC. The gene calls are TRBV10-3 and TRBJ1-2; weak D call: TRBD1 (5 bases). The CDR3 length is 14 residues. Between the trimmed V and J ends, which lost 2 bases and 4 bases, there was a span of 11 bases. Per germline, CDR1 ENHRY and CDR2 SYGVKD.

This clonotype was recorded at least ten times. This chain links TRBV5-1 with TRBJ2-1; 10 bases align to TRBD1. The CDR3 runs to 17 residues. V shed 1 base, J shed 8 bases, and the junction held 12 bases outside the gene matches. Germline loops: CDR1 SGHRS, CDR2 YFSETQ. The CDR3 loop is CASSLRNRDRGFDEQFF. CDR3 DNA sequence: TGCGCCAGCAGCTTGAGGAACCGGGACAGGGGTTTCGATGAGCAGTTCTTC.

The chain has TRBV11-2 and TRBJ1-5; tentatively, D is TRBD1 (6 bases). The ends were cut back, 5 bases at V and 2 bases at J, with 19 bases in the middle. The V gene's germline CDR1 is SGHAT and CDR2 FQNNGV. This CDR3 has 17 amino acids. CDR3 loop: CASSPRGASRGNQPQHF. Written as DNA, the CDR3 is TGTGCCAGCAGCCCGAGGGGGGCATCTCGGGGCAATCAGCCCCAGCATTTT.

The chain employs TRBV2 and TRBJ1-3; D not certain. The ends were cut back, 3 bases at V and 5 bases at J, with 11 bases in the middle. Germline V lookup: CDR1 SNHLY, CDR2 FYNNEI. The CDR3 has 14 residues. In DNA form, the CDR3 reads TGTGCCAGCAGTGATAGTGGAATTCGAAACACCATATATTTT. Its protein is CASSDSGIRNTIYF.

This clonotype was seen only once. Compared with germline, one end of the junction differs, possibly owing to a read error. This chain joins TRBV12-3 or TRBV12-4 and TRBJ2-7; D is unresolved. This CDR3 spans 16 amino acids. The CDR3 is CASSLTRGVLRSERYF. CDR3 sequence (DNA): TGTGCCAGCAGCTTAACGCGAGGCGTACTTAGGAGCGAGCGGTACTTC.

Ten or more counts support this clonotype. The rearrangement links TRBV12-3 or TRBV12-4 to TRBJ2-3, with D perhaps given as TRBD1 or TRBD2 (5 bases each). The CDR3 length is 14 residues. Trimming removed 6 bases from V and 6 bases from J, with 16 bases in between. The DNA for the CDR3 is TGTGCCAGCAGGGGGACCTCTTTTCGGGATACGCAGTATTTT. This codes for CASRGTSFRDTQYF.

Notes on this clonotype: Germline is not matched at one junction end, which may reflect a read error. The J gene is TRBJ1-6, the V gene TRBV7-8, with D unclear. This CDR3 spans 15 amino acids. Germline CDR1 reads SGHVS; CDR2 reads FQNEAQ. Written as DNA, the CDR3 is TGTGCCAGCAGCTTAATTGGCAGTAATAATTCACCCCTCCGCTTT. Protein: CASSLIGSNNSPLRF.

This clonotype has at least ten counts. The chain is built from TRBV5-8 and TRBJ1-1; no definite D call. CDR1 SGHTS and CDR2 YDEGEE come from the germline V gene. V gave up 0 bases and J gave up 0 bases, with 3 bases separating them. The CDR3 spans 13 residues. In DNA form, the CDR3 reads TGTGCCAGCAGCTTGGATTTGAACACTGAAGCTTTCTTT. This codes for CASSLDLNTEAFF.

This clonotype was recorded at least ten times. V gene TRBV7-2 combines with J gene TRBJ2-5; D not resolved. Germline V gene sequence: CDR1 SGHTA, CDR2 FQGNSA. V lost 2 bases and J 5 bases, leaving 9 bases between the germline ends. This CDR3 has 13 amino acids. The CDR3 region is CASSLLEWETQYF. The DNA for the CDR3 is TGTGCCAGCAGCTTATTAGAGTGGGAGACCCAGTACTTC.

In regard to this clonotype: Given a much more abundant clone one base away, this may be a read error. This chain connects TRBV7-9 to TRBJ2-5; no definite D call. CDR3 length: 13 residues. V dropped 6 bases and J dropped 5 bases, with 13 bases sitting between them. In germline, CDR1 is SEHNR, CDR2 FQNEAQ (reference sequence). The DNA for the CDR3 is TGTGCCAGCAGTTCCTCACATGTCGAGACCCAGTACTTC. This translates into CASSSSHVETQYF.

The chain uses TRBV29-1 and TRBJ1-1, with D perhaps matching TRBD1 (5 bases). There are 14 residues in the CDR3. In germline, CDR1 is SQVTM, CDR2 ANQGSEA. The germline V and J ends were trimmed by 4 bases and 0 bases, with 12 bases remaining between them. The CDR3 DNA follows: TGCAGCGTTGCCACCGGGACCATGAACACTGAAGCTTTCTTT. It specifies CSVATGTMNTEAFF.